The clone carrying this TCR beta chain was detected a few times. Its matching antigen is unknown. The data stem from a study of blood T cells in healthy people across ages. A sample-barcoded 5' primer and a J-beta primer mix were used in a second PCR of roughly 7 to 11 cycles. Each CDR3 protein gets one entry after TCRdb re-called the 5' RACE reads with MiXCR. The sample has 850,000 or so distinct CDR3 sequences, 25% to 30% seen once; the top ten hold 17%. V dropped 3 bases and J dropped 4 bases, with 18 bases sitting between them. Germline CDR1 SGHTA, CDR2 FQGNSA. The CDR3 loop spans 16 amino acids. The total RNA that was extracted per sample amounted to at least 5.5 micrograms. General study points: There were more naive CD4+ cells and higher diversity in long-lived donors than in aged donors. Age brought a roughly linear fall in TCR beta diversity measured per million T cells.

This clonotype originated in a woman aged 80 or older in good health. The rearrangement uses TRBV7-2 and TRBJ1-2, with D possibly TRBD1 on 5 matching bases. The sequenced sample consisted of blood. The CDR3 region has the DNA TGTGCCAGCAGCTTCCGGTTGGGGGGGGAGCTCTATGGCTACACCTTC. It translates to CASSFRLGGELYGYTF.